This T cell receptor (beta chain) was recovered during a study of T cells expressing NK-cell markers. The wider study: It was from sorted CD3+CD56+NKG2C+, CD3+CD56+NKG2C- and CD3+CD56-NKG2C+ T cells that TCR beta repertoires came. Eight donors were sequenced, of whom seven were HCMV-seropositive, while the remaining one was HCMV-seronegative. Points from the study as a whole: In about six donors, dominant NKG2C+ clonotypes were roughly 1.0-7.5% of CD8+ T cells.

Synthesis of TCR beta cDNA relied on 5'RACE template switching carrying UMIs. TCRdb re-called the 5' RACE reads and gives one entry per CDR3 protein, without DNA. The listing records some 460,000 distinct CDR3 sequences. A remark on this clonotype: Antigen specificity is unknown.

Germline V CDR1 and CDR2: DFQATT, SNEGSKA (reference sequence). The CDR3 is 20 residues long. This sequence originates from a woman aged 45-65 years in good health. The J gene is TRBJ2-1, the V gene TRBV20-1; TCRdb returns TRBD1, unconfirmable since there is no DNA. The sample comprised blood T cells: a sorted CD56 or NKG2C T cell subset, CD4+ or CD8+ T cells, or bulk PBMC T cells (not recorded which). CDR3 amino acids: CSARAAGSKMGPLVHNEQFF.